These T cell receptor beta chains were read from a single sample in a study of blood T cell repertoires in COVID-19. Sequencing used immunoSEQ multiplex PCR; TCRdb keeps in-frame clones, though not all of them. The sample includes tens of thousands of clones, around 80% of them seen just once. The sequencing input was peripheral blood. The receptor source for this set is a man aged 30-40 years with COVID-19, enrolled during active disease. The CDR3 runs from the conserved cysteine through the conserved F or W. Fields, in order: D gene, clone size, V gene, J gene, CDR3 DNA, CDR3 protein. D genes are given only for firm matches. Part of the rows lack a size; the others show once, few, many or a class for expanded clones.

d_call: TRBD1
clone_size: .
v_call: TRBV7-2
j_call: TRBJ1-2
cdr3_nt: TGTGCCAGCAGCTTGGGACAGGGGAACTATGGCTACACCTTC
cdr3_aa: CASSLGQGNYGYTF

d_call: TRBD1
clone_size: few
v_call: TRBV4-2
j_call: TRBJ1-2
cdr3_nt: TGTGCCAGCAGCCAAGGACAGGGTGGCTATGGCTACACCTTC
cdr3_aa: CASSQGQGGYGYTF

d_call: TRBD1
clone_size: .
v_call: TRBV5-1
j_call: TRBJ1-4
cdr3_nt: TGCGCCAGCAGCTTGGGACCGGGACAGGGGAGAGAAAAACTGTTTTTT
cdr3_aa: CASSLGPGQGREKLFF

d_call: .
clone_size: few
v_call: TRBV7-9
j_call: TRBJ2-3
cdr3_nt: TGTGCCAGCAGCCCTAAGTCGGCAGATACGCAGTATTTT
cdr3_aa: CASSPKSADTQYF

d_call: .
clone_size: .
v_call: TRBV6-6
j_call: TRBJ1-2
cdr3_nt: TGTGCCAGCAGCTCTGGGGCGGACTATGGCTACACCTTC
cdr3_aa: CASSSGADYGYTF

d_call: .
clone_size: few
v_call: TRBV11-3
j_call: TRBJ2-1
cdr3_nt: TGTGCCAGCAGCTTCACAGGGAAGAATGAGCAGTTCTTC
cdr3_aa: CASSFTGKNEQFF

d_call: .
clone_size: .
v_call: TRBV29-1
j_call: TRBJ2-7
cdr3_nt: TGCAGCGTTGAACCCCCAGGCTCCTACGAGCAGTACTTC
cdr3_aa: CSVEPPGSYEQYF

d_call: TRBD1
clone_size: few
v_call: TRBV7-3
j_call: TRBJ2-1
cdr3_nt: TGTGCCAGCAGCTTAGGGACAGTAAATGAGCAGTTCTTC
cdr3_aa: CASSLGTVNEQFF

d_call: .
clone_size: .
v_call: TRBV6-5
j_call: TRBJ1-3
cdr3_nt: TGTGCCAGCAGTAGGGACTCTACGAGGGGAAACACCATATATTTT
cdr3_aa: CASSRDSTRGNTIYF

d_call: TRBD2
clone_size: .
v_call: TRBV4-1
j_call: TRBJ2-1
cdr3_nt: TGCGCCAGCAGCCAAGAAGTTCAGCGGGGGGAGTTCTTC
cdr3_aa: CASSQEVQRGEFF

d_call: .
clone_size: .
v_call: TRBV5-4
j_call: TRBJ2-7
cdr3_nt: TGTGCCAGCAGGCGGCAGGAGCAGTACTTC
cdr3_aa: CASRRQEQYF

d_call: .
clone_size: .
v_call: TRBV29-1
j_call: TRBJ2-7
cdr3_nt: TGCAGCGCCCTAGGGGGTACGTACGAGCAGTACTTC
cdr3_aa: CSALGGTYEQYF

d_call: .
clone_size: .
v_call: TRBV14
j_call: TRBJ2-1
cdr3_nt: TGTGCCAGCAGCCAGCGGGGCCTTGAGACTAGGGTCTTTGGTGAGCAGTTCTTC
cdr3_aa: CASSQRGLETRVFGEQFF

d_call: .
clone_size: .
v_call: TRBV20-1
j_call: TRBJ2-1
cdr3_nt: TGCAGTGCTAGTCCGGCAGGGGCAACTGGTGAGCAGTTCTTC
cdr3_aa: CSASPAGATGEQFF

d_call: TRBD1
clone_size: .
v_call: TRBV4-2
j_call: TRBJ2-1
cdr3_nt: TGTGCCAGCAGCCAAGAGGCGGGACAGGGATACAATGAGCAGTTCTTC
cdr3_aa: CASSQEAGQGYNEQFF

d_call: .
clone_size: .
v_call: TRBV19
j_call: TRBJ2-7
cdr3_nt: TGTGCCAGTAGTACCGGACCCGGGACACCGATCTCCTACGAGCAGTACTTC
cdr3_aa: CASSTGPGTPISYEQYF

d_call: TRBD1
clone_size: .
v_call: TRBV6-5
j_call: TRBJ2-5
cdr3_nt: TGTGCCAGCAGTCGACAGGGTAAAGAGACCCAGTACTTC
cdr3_aa: CASSRQGKETQYF

d_call: .
clone_size: few
v_call: TRBV18
j_call: TRBJ1-4
cdr3_nt: TGTGCCAGCTCACCCGGATTAGGGGATAGCGAAAAACTGTTTTTT
cdr3_aa: CASSPGLGDSEKLFF

d_call: .
clone_size: .
v_call: TRBV15
j_call: TRBJ1-4
cdr3_nt: TGTGCCACCAGTCCACGTATTAGTGAAAAACTGTTTTTT
cdr3_aa: CATSPRISEKLFF

d_call: TRBD1
clone_size: .
v_call: TRBV6-5
j_call: TRBJ2-5
cdr3_nt: TGTGCCAGCAGGGCAGGGGGCCAAGAGACCCAGTACTTC
cdr3_aa: CASRAGGQETQYF

d_call: TRBD1
clone_size: .
v_call: TRBV7-9
j_call: TRBJ1-3
cdr3_nt: TGTGCCAGCAGGGAGATACAGGGGGCTCACTCTGGAAACACCATATATTTT
cdr3_aa: CASREIQGAHSGNTIYF

d_call: .
clone_size: few
v_call: TRBV10-2
j_call: TRBJ2-2
cdr3_nt: TGCGCCAGCAGGACACAGGGAATAGGCACCGGGGAGCTGTTTTTT
cdr3_aa: CASRTQGIGTGELFF

d_call: .
clone_size: .
v_call: TRBV5-6
j_call: TRBJ1-4
cdr3_nt: TGTGCCAGCAGCTTGGGAGGGTTCAGTGAAAAACTGTTTTTT
cdr3_aa: CASSLGGFSEKLFF

d_call: .
clone_size: .
v_call: TRBV5-1
j_call: TRBJ1-3
cdr3_nt: TGCGCCAGCAGCTTGGGACAGATTGCTCTCTCTGGAAACACCATATATTTT
cdr3_aa: CASSLGQIALSGNTIYF

d_call: .
clone_size: .
v_call: TRBV28
j_call: TRBJ1-5
cdr3_nt: TGTGCCTCGTGGGGGGGCCATAGCAATCAGCCCCAGCATTTT
cdr3_aa: CASWGGHSNQPQHF

d_call: .
clone_size: .
v_call: TRBV7-9
j_call: TRBJ1-2
cdr3_nt: TGTGCCAGCAGCTTATCGACCGAGGACTATGGCTACACCTTC
cdr3_aa: CASSLSTEDYGYTF

d_call: .
clone_size: .
v_call: TRBV30
j_call: TRBJ1-2
cdr3_nt: TGTGCCTGGGCCAGGGAGGTGGGATATGGCTACACCTTC
cdr3_aa: CAWAREVGYGYTF

d_call: TRBD1
clone_size: once
v_call: TRBV7-2
j_call: TRBJ1-1
cdr3_nt: TGTGCCAGCAGCTTCGGGGGACAGATGAACACTGAAGCTTTCTTT
cdr3_aa: CASSFGGQMNTEAFF

d_call: .
clone_size: .
v_call: TRBV4-1
j_call: TRBJ2-2
cdr3_nt: TGCGCCAGCAGCCACCCAGGGTTCACCGGGGAGCTGTTTTTT
cdr3_aa: CASSHPGFTGELFF

d_call: .
clone_size: .
v_call: TRBV19
j_call: TRBJ2-1
cdr3_nt: TGTGCCAGTAGTATCGCCGGAGGGGGCTATGGCAATGAGCAGTTCTTC
cdr3_aa: CASSIAGGGYGNEQFF

d_call: .
clone_size: .
v_call: TRBV7-7
j_call: TRBJ2-3
cdr3_nt: TGTGCTAGCAGCTTAACGGGACATCCTAGCACAGATACGCAGTATTTT
cdr3_aa: CASSLTGHPSTDTQYF

d_call: TRBD2
clone_size: .
v_call: TRBV6-4
j_call: TRBJ2-1
cdr3_nt: TGTGCCAGCAGTGTACGGGAGGCCTCCTACAATGAGCAGTTCTTC
cdr3_aa: CASSVREASYNEQFF

d_call: .
clone_size: .
v_call: TRBV4-1
j_call: TRBJ2-3
cdr3_nt: TGCGCCAGCAGCCAAACAGTCACAGATACGCAGTATTTT
cdr3_aa: CASSQTVTDTQYF

d_call: .
clone_size: few
v_call: TRBV29-1
j_call: TRBJ1-1
cdr3_nt: TGCAGCGTTTGGACAGTTTACACTGAAGCTTTCTTT
cdr3_aa: CSVWTVYTEAFF

d_call: TRBD2
clone_size: .
v_call: TRBV5-1
j_call: TRBJ2-1
cdr3_nt: TGCGCCAGCAGTTGGGGAGCGGGGAGCTCCTACAATGAGCAGTTCTTC
cdr3_aa: CASSWGAGSSYNEQFF

d_call: .
clone_size: few
v_call: TRBV7-2
j_call: TRBJ1-1
cdr3_nt: TGTGCCAGCAGCATAACCTTTCGTGCGGAAGCTTTCTTT
cdr3_aa: CASSITFRAEAFF

d_call: .
clone_size: .
v_call: TRBV7-3
j_call: TRBJ2-1
cdr3_nt: TGTGCCAGCGGATACATTTCCGGAGCCTACAATGAGCAGTTCTTC
cdr3_aa: CASGYISGAYNEQFF

d_call: TRBD1
clone_size: .
v_call: TRBV13
j_call: TRBJ1-6
cdr3_nt: TGTGCCAGCAGGCGACAGGGGGTAGATTCACCCCTCCACTTT
cdr3_aa: CASRRQGVDSPLHF

d_call: .
clone_size: .
v_call: TRBV28
j_call: TRBJ1-4
cdr3_nt: TGTGCCAGCAGCCCGATGCGGGGCAATGAAAAACTGTTTTTT
cdr3_aa: CASSPMRGNEKLFF

d_call: TRBD1
clone_size: once
v_call: TRBV30
j_call: TRBJ1-2
cdr3_nt: TGTGCCTGGACCCAACTCACAGGGGGCGCGGGCTATGGCTACACCTTC
cdr3_aa: CAWTQLTGGAGYGYTF

d_call: .
clone_size: .
v_call: TRBV21-1
j_call: TRBJ2-1
cdr3_nt: TGTGCCAGCAGCAAAGCGCGGGACAGGGGACACAATGAGCAGTTCTTC
cdr3_aa: CASSKARDRGHNEQFF

d_call: TRBD2
clone_size: .
v_call: TRBV6-5
j_call: TRBJ2-7
cdr3_nt: TGTGCCAGCTCCCGGCTAGCGGGACGGGAGCAGTACTTC
cdr3_aa: CASSRLAGREQYF

d_call: TRBD2
clone_size: .
v_call: TRBV29-1
j_call: TRBJ2-3
cdr3_nt: TGCAGCGTTGATCTAGCGGGGGGGTCAGATACGCAGTATTTT
cdr3_aa: CSVDLAGGSDTQYF

d_call: .
clone_size: .
v_call: TRBV6-5
j_call: TRBJ2-2
cdr3_nt: TGTGCCAGCAGTTACTCGAGTGATAGAGGAATCGGGGAGCTGTTTTTT
cdr3_aa: CASSYSSDRGIGELFF

d_call: TRBD1
clone_size: once
v_call: TRBV7-8
j_call: TRBJ2-7
cdr3_nt: TGTGCCAGCAGCTTGGGACAGGGCCCTCTCTACGAGCAGTACTTC
cdr3_aa: CASSLGQGPLYEQYF

d_call: .
clone_size: .
v_call: TRBV12-3/TRBV12-4
j_call: TRBJ1-2
cdr3_nt: TGTGCCAGCAGTCCCTCGTACAGGGAAGGCTACACCTTC
cdr3_aa: CASSPSYREGYTF

d_call: TRBD1
clone_size: .
v_call: TRBV25-1
j_call: TRBJ1-2
cdr3_nt: TGTGCCAGCAGTGCAAGACAGGGTAGCTATGGCTACACCTTC
cdr3_aa: CASSARQGSYGYTF

d_call: TRBD2
clone_size: .
v_call: TRBV25-1
j_call: TRBJ2-2
cdr3_nt: TGTGCCAGCAGTAACGGGGGGTCGGACACCGGGGAGCTGTTTTTT
cdr3_aa: CASSNGGSDTGELFF

d_call: TRBD2
clone_size: .
v_call: TRBV18
j_call: TRBJ2-6
cdr3_nt: TGTGCCAGCTCACCACCGTCTCTGGCGGGGGGGCGCGGGGCCAACGTCCTGACTTTC
cdr3_aa: CASSPPSLAGGRGANVLTF